This T cell receptor beta chain stems from a study of blood T cell repertoires in COVID-19 (dated by TCRdb to the early 2020s). Regarding the research as a whole: Samples from collaborators originated in the United States, Italy and Spain and spanned both the acute and convalescent phases of COVID-19. The material from the prospective study consisted of cDNA or gDNA derived from T cells, B-cell-depleted T cells, or PBMCs. The sample metadata nearly always contained a de-identified subject ID, COVID-19 status, age in years and sex. The samples were drawn from two sources: the first 160 participants of the ongoing ImmuneRACE study, and 1,254 subjects contributed by 6 global collaborators. Deeply sampled blood TCRbeta repertoires from subjects exposed to, actively infected with, or recovered from COVID-19 were included in the dataset. A freely available public database, intended as a resource for researchers studying the immune response to SARS-CoV-2, is where the repertoires were released. Where HLA class I and class II types were available, the types were taken from metadata supplied by the sample provider, not from assay-based typing. Study-level results and caveats: The amount of clinical and demographic metadata varied by source and participant and was provided uncurated.

The CDR3 covers 15 residues, taking in both the cysteine and the phenylalanine. The only DNA kept is the CDR3, 45 bases in frame from the first base. The germline V and J ends show losses of 1 base and 1 base respectively, and no gene match explains 0 bases of the junction. The germline V gene (reference sequence) sets CDR1 to LGHDT and CDR2 to YNNKEL. The immunoSEQ Assay, a bias-controlled multiplex PCR, was used to amplify TCRbeta CDR3 regions from genomic DNA. The paper's data handling went like this. Nucleated cell counts per sample were estimated from amplification of reference gene primers within the assay. To quantify the absolute abundance of each unique TCRbeta CDR3 rearrangement, sequence reads were collapsed and filtered. Productive Simpson clonality was computed per sample as the square root of Simpson's diversity index over productive rearrangements. TCRdb carries this immuneACCESS record with in-frame sequences only. Its versions omit some clonotypes, under half of them owing to an unresolved V gene in the studies checked, with the rest unexplained. That table supplies the V and J calls and clone size; D and trimming were determined from the DNA. This sample lists approximately 150,000 clones; 82% were detected once. Together, the top ten hold approximately 18% of the sample.

Of note for this clone: Its antigen is unknown. Qualities for individual bases were not recorded, and no much larger clone is one base off.

Participants in the prospective study were enrolled through a virtual design, were aged roughly 18 to 100 years, and lived in approximately 25 United States geographic areas. To assign participants to cohorts, the prospective study relied on clinical history that participants themselves reported in a screening survey and a study questionnaire. Recovered participants in ImmuneRACE Cohort 3 were defined as having two consecutive negative NP/OP PCR tests, clearance from a healthcare professional, or resolution of symptoms. In the prospective study, whole blood, serum and a nasopharyngeal or oropharyngeal swab were collected from each participant by mobile phlebotomists. Additional blood draws and questionnaires over an approximately 2-month period could optionally be provided by prospective study participants. Prospective study blood samples were shipped either frozen or at room temperature before DNA extraction.

The receptor comes from a man aged 60 to 69 who had recovered from COVID-19. Recombination connected TRBV3-1 (or the pseudogene TRBV3-2) to TRBJ2-1, and 8 junction bases match TRBD2. Sequencing input: PBMCs or T cells enriched from blood (not recorded which). CDR3 sequence: CASSQVAGSYNEQFF. The nucleotide sequence is TGTGCCAGCAGCCAAGTAGCGGGGTCCTACAATGAGCAGTTCTTC.